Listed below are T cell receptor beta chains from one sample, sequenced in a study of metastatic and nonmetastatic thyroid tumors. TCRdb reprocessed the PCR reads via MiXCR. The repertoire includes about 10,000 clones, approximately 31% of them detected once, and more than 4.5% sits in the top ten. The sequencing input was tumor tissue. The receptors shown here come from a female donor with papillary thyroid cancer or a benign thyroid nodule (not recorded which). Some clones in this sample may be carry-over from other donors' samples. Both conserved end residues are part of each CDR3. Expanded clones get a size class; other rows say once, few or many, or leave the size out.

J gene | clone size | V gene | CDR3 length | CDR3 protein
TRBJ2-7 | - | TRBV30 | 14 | CAWSVQGTAYEQYF
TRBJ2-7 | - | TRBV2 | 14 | CASSESPGFYEQYF
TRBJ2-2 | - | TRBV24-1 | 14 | CVSPGQENTGELFF
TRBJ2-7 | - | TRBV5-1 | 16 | CASSQWTGEIGYEQYF
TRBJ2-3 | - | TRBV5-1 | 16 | CASIWGGSRCADTQYF
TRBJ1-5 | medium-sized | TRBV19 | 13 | CASTTTDNQPQHF
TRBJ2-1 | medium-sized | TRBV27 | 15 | CASSPRLAGYNEQFF
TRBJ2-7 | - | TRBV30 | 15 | CAWSVGLAGTYEQYF
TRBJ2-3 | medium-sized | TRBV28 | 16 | CASSPAGGPSTDTQYF
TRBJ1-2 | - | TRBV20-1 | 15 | CSASRSDASNYGYTF
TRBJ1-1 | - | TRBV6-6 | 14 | CASSYDRGGAEASF
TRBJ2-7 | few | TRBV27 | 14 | CASSRQGISYEQYF
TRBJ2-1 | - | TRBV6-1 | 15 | CASSGSGRAYNEQFF
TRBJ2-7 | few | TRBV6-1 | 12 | CASQRGSYEQYF
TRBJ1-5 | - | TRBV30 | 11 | CAWSVLGPQHF
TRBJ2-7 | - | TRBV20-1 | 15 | CSASRDQVSSYEQYF
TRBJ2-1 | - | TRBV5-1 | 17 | CASSPWLAGDLGNEQFF
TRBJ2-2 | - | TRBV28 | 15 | CASSFGGGPTGELFF
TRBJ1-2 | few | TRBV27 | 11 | CSIRKGYGYTF
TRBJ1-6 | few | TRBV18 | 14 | CASSPGQRNSPLHF
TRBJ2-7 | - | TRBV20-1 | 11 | CSAPGDYEQYF
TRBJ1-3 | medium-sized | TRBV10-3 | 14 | CAINVGESGNTIYF
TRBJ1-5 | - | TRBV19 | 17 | CASSVGQDLLPNQPQHF
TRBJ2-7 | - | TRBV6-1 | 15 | CASSEDGVESYEQYF